Listed here are 25 T cell receptor beta chains from one sample, sequenced in a study of T cells in Graves' hyperthyroidism and ophthalmopathy. Amplification of TCR beta CDR3 regions was performed using RNA transcripts as template. HTBI primers were the set used in a first-round RT-PCR of the TCR CDR3. TCRdb re-called the multiplex PCR reads through MiXCR, storing one row per CDR3 protein. This sample has roughly 710,000 distinct CDR3 sequences; 30% to 40% occur once, and the top ten carry roughly 30%. The sequencing sample was made of blood. The receptor set was obtained from a woman in her 40s with Graves' hyperthyroidism.

The chain couples TRBV6-2 or TRBV6-3 to TRBJ2-2; TRBD1 aligns across 9 bases. Trimming removed 9 bases from V and 4 bases from J; junction bases left unmatched: 6. Germline CDR1 and CDR2: MNHEY and SVGEGT. The CDR3 sequence is 14 residues long. The CDR3 nucleotides are TGTGCCAGTACGGGACAGGGAGCCACCGGGGAGCTGTTTTTT. Translated, it gives CASTGQGATGELFF.

This clonotype showed up many times. This rearrangement joins TRBV7-3 to TRBJ2-7; 9 bases match TRBD1. The CDR3 is 13 residues long. Germline values: CDR1 SGHTA, CDR2 FQGTGA. V lost 5 bases and J lost 6; bases outside the gene matches: 5. DNA of the CDR3: TGTGCCAGCAGCCAGGACAGGGGAGGCGAGCAGTACTTC. It specifies CASSQDRGGEQYF.

This clonotype occurred many times. The chain couples TRBV7-2 to TRBJ2-5; possibly TRBD1 or TRBD2 for D (5 bases each). The CDR3 extends over 15 amino acids. V was pared by 5 bases and J by 5 bases, with 18 bases between. Germline values: CDR1 SGHTA, CDR2 FQGNSA. The CDR3 sequence is CASSLGPGLGETQYF. CDR3 coding DNA: TGTGCCAGCAGCCTGGGACCGGGTTTGGGGGAGACCCAGTACTTC.

Many counts were recorded for this clonotype. The V call is TRBV7-2, the J call TRBJ2-2; the D is unclear. CDR1 is SGHTA and CDR2 is FQGNSA in the germline V gene. The V gene lost 4 bases and the J gene lost 4 bases, with 10 bases spanning the gap. The CDR3 consists of 14 residues. The CDR3 sequence is CASSSIPTTGELFF. In DNA form, the CDR3 reads TGTGCCAGCAGCTCCATACCAACCACCGGGGAGCTGTTTTTT.

V and J are TRBV7-2 and TRBJ1-2; D remains unclear. Trimming stripped 5 bases from V and 8 bases from J, with 6 bases between. The CDR3 covers 10 residues. Germline assignment: CDR1 SGHTA and CDR2 FQGNSA. The CDR3 DNA reads as TGTGCCAGCAGCAAGGCGGGCTACACCTTC. This sequence encodes CASSKAGYTF. The full variable domain, rest sourced from reference TRBV7-2 and TRBJ1-2, is GAGVSQSPSNKVTEKGKDVELRCDPISGHTALYWYRQSLGQGLEFLIYFQGNSAPDKSGLPSDRFSAERTGGSVSTLTIQRTQQEDSAVYLCASSKAGYTFGSGTRLTVV.

As concerns this clonotype: A much more abundant neighbour one base away suggests this may be a read error. V usage is TRBV7-2 and J usage is TRBJ1-6; 7 bases are shared with TRBD1. The CDR3 sequence is 15 residues long. Germline CDR1 and CDR2: SGHTA and FQGNSA. With 5 bases clipped from V and 5 bases from J, the junction kept 6 bases outside the gene matches. As DNA, the CDR3 is TGTGCCAGCAGCACAGGGGTATCCCATAATTCACCCCTCCACTTT. Its protein product is CASSTGVSHNSPLHF.

This clonotype showed up just a few times. CDR3 residues: CATTGTLSGNTIYF. The DNA for the CDR3 is TGTGCCACCACCGGGACACTCTCTGGAAACACCATATATTTT. The chain joins TRBV6-5 to TRBJ1-3, with a weak D call TRBD1 (6 bases). Germline assignment: CDR1 MNHEY and CDR2 SVGAGI. This CDR3 comprises 14 residues. V lost 10 bases, J lost 0 bases, and 13 bases lay in between.

As to this clonotype: The conserved phenylalanine or tryptophan normally closing the CDR3 is absent here, so this likely arose from a read error. The chain combines TRBV7-2 with TRBJ1-2; the D is unclear. Germline V gene lookup returns CDR1 SGHTA and CDR2 FQGNSA. Between the trimmed V and J ends, which lost 5 bases and 11 bases, there was a span of 21 bases. The CDR3 length is 14 residues. The CDR3 bases are TGTGCCAGCAGCCCTAGCGGGAGCGGGAGTGGATACACCTTA. Translating gives CASSPSGSGSGYTL.

J is TRBJ1-3 and V is TRBV6-5; TRBD1 matches at 8 bases. The CDR3 sequence is 16 residues long. V dropped 6 bases and J dropped 3; count of bases not matched to a gene: 10. The germline gives CDR1 MNHEY, CDR2 SVGAGI. In DNA form, the CDR3 reads TGTGCCAGCAGCCGACAGGGGACACTTTTTGGAAACACCATATATTTT. Its protein product is CASSRQGTLFGNTIYF.

This clonotype was observed a few times. This chain links TRBV6-5 with TRBJ1-3, with no clear D. The CDR3 is 15 amino acids. Trimming removed 8 bases at V and 0 bases at J, with 14 bases between. CDR1 is MNHEY and CDR2 is SVGAGI in the germline V gene. The CDR3 reads CASGDDITSGNTIYF. CDR3 nucleotides: TGTGCCAGCGGGGATGACATCACCTCTGGAAACACCATATATTTT.

The chain uses TRBV10-3 and TRBJ1-5; possible D gene TRBD1, 5 bases. The CDR3 loop spans 15 amino acids. Germline V CDR1 and CDR2: ENHRY, SYGVKD. V was shortened by 10 bases and J by 0 bases, with 16 bases between the two germline ends. The CDR3 loop reads CATNSGLGSNQPQHF. The CDR3 DNA reads as TGTGCCACAAACTCAGGGTTAGGTAGCAATCAGCCCCAGCATTTT.

Many counts were recorded for this clonotype. The V call is TRBV20-1, the J call TRBJ2-7, with D possibly matching TRBD1 (5 bases). This CDR3 region has 11 residues. V lost 6 bases to trimming and J lost 4 bases, with 10 bases between them. CDR1 and CDR2 from the germline V gene are DFQATT and SNEGSKA (reference sequence). The CDR3 loop reads CSAAGLYEQYF. CDR3 DNA: TGCAGTGCGGCAGGGTTATACGAGCAGTACTTC.

V gene TRBV25-1 combines with J gene TRBJ2-3, with D unclear. This CDR3 is 14 amino acids long. Trimming cost V 5 bases and J 2 bases, with 11 bases left between them. The germline V gene has CDR1 MGHDK and CDR2 SYGVNS. In DNA, the CDR3 is TGTGCCAGCAGTTACTTCGACTCCACAGATACGCAGTATTTT. Residues: CASSYFDSTDTQYF.

V gene TRBV6-1 combines with J gene TRBJ2-2; D uncertain. Germline CDR1 reads MNHNS; CDR2 reads SASEGT. Trimming removed 6 bases at V and 3 bases at J, with 11 bases between. This CDR3 is built from 14 residues. CDR3 loop: CASSQFRDTGELFF. The CDR3 DNA sequence: TGTGCCAGCAGCCAATTCCGGGACACCGGGGAGCTGTTTTTT.

This clonotype has a handful of counts. An end of the junction does not agree with germline; a read error may underlie this. V gene TRBV10-2 combines with J gene TRBJ1-2; 7 nucleotides line up with TRBD1. The CDR3 sequence is 15 residues long. Per the germline V gene, CDR1 is WSHSY and CDR2 is SAAADI. The CDR3 sequence: CASRSPRGSGYGYTF. DNA for the CDR3: TGTGCCAGCAGGTCTCCCAGGGGGTCGGGCTATGGCTACACCTTC.

In the case of this clonotype: Compared with germline, one end of the junction differs, possibly owing to a read error. The chain has TRBV12-3 or TRBV12-4 and TRBJ2-7, with a weak D call TRBD1 (6 bases). CDR3 length: 15 amino acids. CDR3 sequence reads: CAGRPQGFSSYEQYF. The CDR3 DNA reads TGTGCCGGCAGGCCACAGGGATTTAGCTCCTACGAGCAGTACTTC.

V is TRBV6-5 and J is TRBJ1-2; the D is unclear. The germline CDR1 and CDR2 sequences are MNHEY and SVGAGI. The V end lost 6 bases, the J end lost 2 bases, and 13 bases lay between the germline ends. The CDR3 totals 14 residues. CDR3 sequence reads: CASRSSGSNYGYTF. The CDR3 coding sequence is TGTGCCAGCAGGAGCTCTGGGTCGAACTATGGCTACACCTTC.

The V call is TRBV11-2, the J call TRBJ1-4, with unresolved D. The CDR3 spans 15 residues. Germline V gene sequence: CDR1 SGHAT, CDR2 FQNNGV. The ends were cut back, 1 base at V and 2 bases at J, with 8 bases in the middle. CDR3 sequence reads: CASSLGSLTNEKLFF. The DNA of the CDR3 is TGTGCCAGCAGCTTAGGCAGCCTTACTAATGAAAAACTGTTTTTT. Drawing the rest from reference TRBV11-2 and TRBJ1-4, the complete variable domain is EAGVAQSPRYKIIEKRQSVAFWCNPISGHATLYWYQQILGQGPKLLIQFQNNGVVDDSQLPKDRFSAERLKGVDSTLKIQPAKLEDSAVYLCASSLGSLTNEKLFFGSGTQLSVL.

This clonotype was observed a handful of times. This chain links TRBV19 with TRBJ1-6; TRBD1 is a possible D gene (6 bases). The CDR3 covers 15 residues. Deletions cut 10 bases from V and 8 bases from J, with 21 bases between. Germline assignment: CDR1 LNHDA and CDR2 SQIVND (reference sequence). CDR3 coding DNA: TGTGCCACCCTAGAGGGGGGGCGCGTTCATTCACCCCTCCACTTT. Translating gives CATLEGGRVHSPLHF. Combining the CDR3 with reference TRBV19 and TRBJ1-6 gives the whole variable domain DGGITQSPKYLFRKEGQNVTLSCEQNLNHDAMYWYRQDPGQGLRLIYYSQIVNDFQKGDIAEGYSVSREKKESFPLTVTSAQKNPTAFYLCATLEGGRVHSPLHFGNGTRLTVT.

This rearrangement joins TRBV28 to TRBJ1-1, with D perhaps matching TRBD1 (6 bases). Germline lookup yields CDR1 MDHEN and CDR2 SYDVKM. Trimming took off 6 bases at V and 4 bases at J, with 18 bases between the two ends. The CDR3 is 15 residues long. The CDR3 reads CASSPVNRVGTEAFF. The CDR3 nucleotides read TGTGCCAGCAGCCCGGTTAACAGGGTGGGCACTGAAGCTTTCTTT.

This clonotype was picked up a small number of times. The CDR3 protein is CASSQMGLAVGETQYF. CDR3 bases: TGCGCCAGCAGCCAAATGGGACTAGCAGTGGGAGAGACCCAGTACTTC. This sequence joins TRBV4-1 and TRBJ2-5; 9 nucleotides line up with TRBD2. The trim removed 2 bases at V and 4 bases at J, leaving 8 bases unmatched. The CDR3 runs 16 residues. Germline V gene data show CDR1 as MGHRA and CDR2 as YSYEKL.

V usage is TRBV7-9 and J usage is TRBJ1-5; 8 positions agree with TRBD1. There are 14 residues in the CDR3. The V and J ends lost 5 bases and 5 bases, in that order; junction bases with no gene match: 5. Germline V lookup: CDR1 SEHNR, CDR2 FQNEAQ (reference sequence). CDR3 sequence (DNA): TGTGCCAGCAGCCGGGACAGGACGTATCAGCCCCAGCATTTT. Translation: CASSRDRTYQPQHF.

CDR3 region: CASRAPGLHYGYTF. CDR3 sequence (DNA): TGTGCCAGCAGAGCCCCGGGACTGCACTATGGCTACACCTTC. The chain employs TRBV2 and TRBJ1-2; D may be TRBD1 (5 bases). The V end lost 6 bases, the J end lost 3 bases, and 14 bases lay between the germline ends. This CDR3 comprises 14 residues. Germline loops: CDR1 SNHLY, CDR2 FYNNEI. Variable domain in full (rest from reference TRBV2 and TRBJ1-2): EPEVTQTPSHQVTQMGQEVILRCVPISNHLYFYWYRQILGQKVEFLVSFYNNEISEKSEIFDDQFSVERPDGSNFTLKIRSTKLEDSAMYFCASRAPGLHYGYTFGSGTRLTVV.

To note about this clonotype: One junction end disagrees with the germline gene, perhaps due to a read error. This chain links TRBV6-5 with TRBJ2-7, with D perhaps TRBD2 (5 bases). The CDR3 spans 15 residues. Germline CDR1 MNHEY, CDR2 SVGAGI. CDR3 residues: CASSYSSAGSYGQYF. The CDR3 DNA is TGTGCCAGCAGTTACTCGAGTGCGGGTTCCTACGGGCAGTACTTC.

The table lists this clonotype with many counts. The chain carries TRBV7-2 and TRBJ1-4; no clear D gene. Trimming removed 5 bases at V and 8 bases at J, with 12 bases between. Germline CDR1 SGHTA, CDR2 FQGNSA. The CDR3 totals 13 residues. CDR3 amino acids: CASSVLEGEKLFF. The CDR3 DNA reads as TGTGCCAGCAGCGTCCTGGAGGGCGAAAAACTGTTTTTT.